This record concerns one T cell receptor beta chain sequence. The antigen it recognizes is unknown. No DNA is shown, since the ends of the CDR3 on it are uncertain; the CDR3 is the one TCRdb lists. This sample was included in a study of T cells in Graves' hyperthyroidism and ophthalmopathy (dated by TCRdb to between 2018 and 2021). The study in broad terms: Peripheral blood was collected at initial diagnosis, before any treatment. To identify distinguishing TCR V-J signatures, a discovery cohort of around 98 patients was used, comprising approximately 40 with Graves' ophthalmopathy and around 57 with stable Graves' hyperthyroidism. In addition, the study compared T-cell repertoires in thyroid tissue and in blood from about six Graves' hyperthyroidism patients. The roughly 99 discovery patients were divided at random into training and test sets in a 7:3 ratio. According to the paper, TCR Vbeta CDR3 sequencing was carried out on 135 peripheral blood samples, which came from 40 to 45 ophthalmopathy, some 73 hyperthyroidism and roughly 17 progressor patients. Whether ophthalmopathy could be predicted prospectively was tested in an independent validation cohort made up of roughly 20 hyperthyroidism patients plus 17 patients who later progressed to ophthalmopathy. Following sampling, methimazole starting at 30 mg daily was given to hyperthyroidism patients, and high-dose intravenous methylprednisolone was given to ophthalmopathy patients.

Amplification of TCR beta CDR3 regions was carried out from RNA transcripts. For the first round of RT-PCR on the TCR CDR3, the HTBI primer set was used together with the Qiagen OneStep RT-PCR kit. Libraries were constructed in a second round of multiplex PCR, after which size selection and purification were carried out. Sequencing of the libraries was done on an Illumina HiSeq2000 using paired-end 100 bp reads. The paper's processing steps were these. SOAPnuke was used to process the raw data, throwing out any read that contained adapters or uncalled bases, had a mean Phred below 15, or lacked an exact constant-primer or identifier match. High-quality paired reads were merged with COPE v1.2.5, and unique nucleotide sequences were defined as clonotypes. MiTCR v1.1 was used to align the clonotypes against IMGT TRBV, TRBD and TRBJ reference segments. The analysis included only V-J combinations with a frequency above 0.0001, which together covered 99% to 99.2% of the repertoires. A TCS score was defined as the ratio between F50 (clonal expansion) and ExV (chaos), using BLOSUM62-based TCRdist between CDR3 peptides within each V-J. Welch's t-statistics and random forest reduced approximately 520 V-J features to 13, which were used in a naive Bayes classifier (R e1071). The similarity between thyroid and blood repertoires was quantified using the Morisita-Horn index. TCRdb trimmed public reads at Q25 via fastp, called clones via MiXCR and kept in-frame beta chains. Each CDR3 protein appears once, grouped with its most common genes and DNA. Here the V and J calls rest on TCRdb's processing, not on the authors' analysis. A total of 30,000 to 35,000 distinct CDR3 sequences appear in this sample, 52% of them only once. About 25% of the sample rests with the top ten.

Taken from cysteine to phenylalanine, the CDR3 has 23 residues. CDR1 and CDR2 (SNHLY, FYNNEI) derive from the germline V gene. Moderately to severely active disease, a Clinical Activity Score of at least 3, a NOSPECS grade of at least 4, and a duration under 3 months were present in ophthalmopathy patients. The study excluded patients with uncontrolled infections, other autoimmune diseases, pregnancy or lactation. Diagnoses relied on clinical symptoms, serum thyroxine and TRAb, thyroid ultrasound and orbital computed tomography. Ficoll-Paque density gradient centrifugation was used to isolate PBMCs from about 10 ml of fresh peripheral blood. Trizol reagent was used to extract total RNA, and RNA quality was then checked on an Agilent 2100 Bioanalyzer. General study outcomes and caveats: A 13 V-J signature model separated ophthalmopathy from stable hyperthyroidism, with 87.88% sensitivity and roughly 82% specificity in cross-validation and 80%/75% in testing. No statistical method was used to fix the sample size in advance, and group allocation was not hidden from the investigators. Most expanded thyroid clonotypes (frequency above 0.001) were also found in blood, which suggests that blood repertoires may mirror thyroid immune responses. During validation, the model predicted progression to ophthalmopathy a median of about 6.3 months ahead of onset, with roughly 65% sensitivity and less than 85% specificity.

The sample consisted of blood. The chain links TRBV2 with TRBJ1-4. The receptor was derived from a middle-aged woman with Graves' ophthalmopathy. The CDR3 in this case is CASSYIQLNTEAFFGLDNEKLFF.